These T cell receptor beta chains were read from a single sample in a study of blood T cell repertoires in COVID-19. Some clones are missing from TCRdb's copy, which holds only in-frame ones; the method was immunoSEQ multiplex PCR. This table holds more than 85,000 clones, around 80% found once. Sequencing was carried out using peripheral blood. The receptors come from an elderly woman with acute or convalescent COVID-19. The CDR3 runs from the conserved cysteine through the conserved F or W. The order of the fields is D gene, CDR3 length, V gene, J gene, clone size, CDR3 DNA, CDR3 protein. A D gene is named only where the DNA matches it firmly. Clone size is not always given. Where it is, it says once, few, many or a class for expanded clones.

D: -
length: 14
V: TRBV7-9
J: TRBJ1-5
size: once
DNA: TGTGCCAGCAGCCTCGGGGTGAGAAATCAGCCCCAGCATTTT
CDR3: CASSLGVRNQPQHF

D: TRBD2
length: 16
V: TRBV4-2
J: TRBJ2-3
size: once
DNA: TGTGCCAGCAGCCAAGATCAAGCGGGAGCTGGAGATACGCAGTATTTT
CDR3: CASSQDQAGAGDTQYF

D: -
length: 15
V: TRBV5-1
J: TRBJ1-1
size: few
DNA: TGCGCCAGCAGCTTGGGTGGGAGCGGGAACACTGAAGCTTTCTTT
CDR3: CASSLGGSGNTEAFF

D: -
length: 14
V: TRBV5-1
J: TRBJ2-4
size: once
DNA: TGCGCCAGCAGCTTGGCACAGCCGGAGGACATTCAGTACTTC
CDR3: CASSLAQPEDIQYF

D: -
length: 14
V: TRBV19
J: TRBJ2-7
size: -
DNA: TGTGCCAGTAGTATCTTCGGGTCCTCCTACGAGCAGTACTTC
CDR3: CASSIFGSSYEQYF

D: TRBD2
length: 16
V: TRBV28
J: TRBJ2-7
size: -
DNA: TGTGCCAGCAGTTTTGATTGGACTAGCTCTTCCTACGAGCAGTACTTC
CDR3: CASSFDWTSSSYEQYF

D: -
length: 12
V: TRBV6-5
J: TRBJ2-7
size: -
DNA: TGTGCCACACAACAGGGTTTCTACGAGCAGTACTTC
CDR3: CATQQGFYEQYF

D: -
length: 14
V: TRBV11-1
J: TRBJ1-4
size: -
DNA: TGTGCCAGCAGCTTGGCTGCGAGAGGTGAAAAACTGTTTTTT
CDR3: CASSLAARGEKLFF

D: -
length: 16
V: TRBV21-1
J: TRBJ2-1
size: -
DNA: TGTGCCAGCAGCCCATCCGGACTAGCGGGAGAATCGGGGTTGTTCTTC
CDR3: CASSPSGLAGESGLFF

D: -
length: 13
V: TRBV30
J: TRBJ1-6
size: once
DNA: TGTGCCTGCCACAGTTCCTATAATTCACCCCTCCACTTT
CDR3: CACHSSYNSPLHF

D: -
length: 15
V: TRBV9
J: TRBJ2-3
size: -
DNA: TGTGCCAGCAGCGTAAGTCCGGACAAGACAGATACGCAGTATTTT
CDR3: CASSVSPDKTDTQYF

D: TRBD2
length: 16
V: TRBV6-1
J: TRBJ2-5
size: once
DNA: TGTGCCAGCAGTGCTGGGACTAGCGGGGGCCGGGAGACCCAGTACTTC
CDR3: CASSAGTSGGRETQYF

D: -
length: 14
V: TRBV5-1
J: TRBJ2-5
size: -
DNA: TGCGCCAGCAGCCGCGAAACCCACGGGGAGACCCAGTACTTC
CDR3: CASSRETHGETQYF

D: TRBD2
length: 18
V: TRBV7-6
J: TRBJ2-1
size: -
DNA: TGTGCCAGCAGCTTAGCGGTAGCGGGAGGGCCCTCGTTGTATGAGCAGTTCTTC
CDR3: CASSLAVAGGPSLYEQFF

D: -
length: 12
V: TRBV7-9
J: TRBJ2-3
size: -
DNA: TGTGCCAGCAGCTTCGAGAGCGATACGCAGTATTTT
CDR3: CASSFESDTQYF

D: TRBD1
length: 21
V: TRBV27
J: TRBJ2-6
size: many
DNA: TGTGCCAGCAGTTCAACTAGGTGGGGCCAGGGGGTAACGTCTGGGGCCAACGTCCTGACTTTC
CDR3: CASSSTRWGQGVTSGANVLTF

D: -
length: 13
V: TRBV24-1
J: TRBJ1-1
size: once
DNA: TGTGCCACCTCCCTCGGTGCGAACACTGAAGCTTTCTTT
CDR3: CATSLGANTEAFF

D: -
length: 12
V: TRBV29-1
J: TRBJ1-2
size: many
DNA: TGCAGCGTCCGAAAATCCGCAGGGGACGTAACCTTC
CDR3: CSVRKSAGDVTF

D: -
length: 14
V: TRBV6-5
J: TRBJ1-2
size: -
DNA: TGTGCCAGCGGACAGCTACTAGCTAACTATGGCTACACCTTC
CDR3: CASGQLLANYGYTF

D: TRBD2
length: 15
V: TRBV19
J: TRBJ2-5
size: -
DNA: TGTGCCAGTAGTATGACTAGCGGGGTGGACGAGACCCAGTACTTC
CDR3: CASSMTSGVDETQYF

D: TRBD2
length: 20
V: TRBV14
J: TRBJ2-1
size: -
DNA: TGTGCCAGCAGCCAAATCTCCTCGACTAGCGGGGCCCGAACCTACAATGAGCAGTTCTTC
CDR3: CASSQISSTSGARTYNEQFF

D: -
length: 12
V: TRBV6-5
J: TRBJ2-7
size: -
DNA: TGTGCCAGCAGCCCGGGGAGGTACGAGCAGTACTTC
CDR3: CASSPGRYEQYF

D: -
length: 14
V: TRBV7-2
J: TRBJ2-5
size: once
DNA: TGTGCCGGCAAGGGAAGGGGCCCAGAAGAGACCCAGTACTTC
CDR3: CAGKGRGPEETQYF

D: TRBD2
length: 15
V: TRBV11-2
J: TRBJ2-5
size: -
DNA: TGTGCCAGCAGCTCGGGAGCGGGGATCCAAGAGACCCAGTACTTC
CDR3: CASSSGAGIQETQYF

D: -
length: 12
V: TRBV6-2/TRBV6-3
J: TRBJ2-7
size: -
DNA: TGTGCCAGCAGTGAGGACACCTACGAGCAGTACTTC
CDR3: CASSEDTYEQYF

D: -
length: 14
V: TRBV27
J: TRBJ1-2
size: few
DNA: TGTGCCAGCCGCCTGGACAGCCTGGACTATGGCTACACCTTC
CDR3: CASRLDSLDYGYTF

D: TRBD2
length: 14
V: TRBV11-2
J: TRBJ2-3
size: few
DNA: TGTGCCAGCGGCACGAGCGGGACGGGAGATACGCAGTATTTT
CDR3: CASGTSGTGDTQYF

D: -
length: 14
V: TRBV4-1
J: TRBJ2-5
size: -
DNA: TGCGCCAGCAGCCCTCGGGTGGGGCCAGAGACCCAGTACTTC
CDR3: CASSPRVGPETQYF

D: TRBD2
length: 19
V: TRBV4-1
J: TRBJ2-1
size: -
DNA: TGCGCCAGCAGCCAGATAGCGGGAGTCCGCCTAAGCTCCTACAATGAGCAGTTCTTC
CDR3: CASSQIAGVRLSSYNEQFF

D: TRBD1
length: 17
V: TRBV27
J: TRBJ1-3
size: -
DNA: TGTGCCAGCAGTCGATCGGGACAGGCGAGCTCTGGAAACACCATATATTTT
CDR3: CASSRSGQASSGNTIYF

D: TRBD2
length: 14
V: TRBV7-2
J: TRBJ2-7
size: -
DNA: TGTGCCAGCAGCTCTCTAGCGGGAGTTAAAGAGCAGTACTTC
CDR3: CASSSLAGVKEQYF

D: TRBD1
length: 17
V: TRBV4-2
J: TRBJ1-4
size: -
DNA: TGTGCCAGCAGCCAAGCGCTTAGGGGGCGAGCTAATGAAAAACTGTTTTTT
CDR3: CASSQALRGRANEKLFF

D: -
length: 12
V: TRBV23-1
J: TRBJ2-5
size: -
DNA: TGCGCCAGCAGCCCGGGGGAGTGCCCCCAGTACTTC
CDR3: CASSPGECPQYF

D: TRBD2
length: 16
V: TRBV2
J: TRBJ2-3
size: -
DNA: TGTGCCAGCGTGTCTAGCGGGGGGCGGGATTCAGATACGCAGTATTTT
CDR3: CASVSSGGRDSDTQYF

D: -
length: 14
V: TRBV5-1
J: TRBJ1-4
size: -
DNA: TGCGCCAGCAGCTTGGCAGGATCTAATGAAAAACTGTTTTTT
CDR3: CASSLAGSNEKLFF

D: -
length: 15
V: TRBV27
J: TRBJ1-5
size: -
DNA: TGTGCCAGCAGTTTACGTGGGCAGAACAATCAGCCCCAGCATTTT
CDR3: CASSLRGQNNQPQHF

D: -
length: 12
V: TRBV4-1
J: TRBJ2-3
size: -
DNA: TGCGCCAGCAGCCAAGATCTGGATACGCAGTATTTT
CDR3: CASSQDLDTQYF

D: TRBD2
length: 16
V: TRBV19
J: TRBJ2-3
size: -
DNA: TGTGCCAGTAGTGGGGGACTAGCGGTCGGAACGGATACGCAGTATTTT
CDR3: CASSGGLAVGTDTQYF

D: TRBD1
length: 12
V: TRBV6-5
J: TRBJ1-4
size: few
DNA: TGTGCCAGCAGTTCAACAGGGGTCCGACTGTTTTTT
CDR3: CASSSTGVRLFF

D: -
length: 15
V: TRBV18
J: TRBJ2-6
size: -
DNA: TGTGCCAGCTCACCGTCAGTCTCTGGGGCCAACGTCCTGACTTTC
CDR3: CASSPSVSGANVLTF

D: -
length: 16
V: TRBV6-5
J: TRBJ2-5
size: -
DNA: TGTGCCAGCAGTTACTCGAAGCGGGCTTTCCAAGAGACCCAGTACTTC
CDR3: CASSYSKRAFQETQYF